The rows below give T cell receptor beta chains drawn from one sample of a study of blood T cell repertoires in COVID-19. Sequencing used immunoSEQ multiplex PCR; TCRdb keeps in-frame clones, though not all of them. The repertoire holds 350,000 to 450,000 clones, with 89% as singletons. The specimen was peripheral blood. The source of these receptors is a man between 35 and 55 years old with acute or convalescent COVID-19. Each CDR3 is given with its conserved first and last residue. The D gene is left open where the match is weak. Size is stated for part of the rows, as once, few or many counts, or as a class when the clone is expanded.

D gene,clone size,V gene,J gene,CDR3 DNA,CDR3 protein
TRBD1,-,TRBV7-8,TRBJ2-6,TGTGCCAGCACAGGGGGCAGGGGTTTTCCTTACTCTGGGGCCAACGTCCTGACTTTC,CASTGGRGFPYSGANVLTF
-,-,TRBV6-5,TRBJ1-2,TGTGCCAGCAGCCGCGGAGGGGCTTATGTTGGCTACACCTTC,CASSRGGAYVGYTF
-,once,TRBV9,TRBJ2-4,TGTGCCAGCAGCGCGGGGGAGCTAGCCAAAAACATTCAGTACTTC,CASSAGELAKNIQYF
TRBD1,-,TRBV27,TRBJ1-2,TGTGCCAGCAAATTCACAGGGGGCAAAGGCTACACCTTC,CASKFTGGKGYTF
TRBD1,-,TRBV6-5,TRBJ1-1,TGTGCCAGCAGATACAGGGGATCGGGCACTGAAGCTTTCTTT,CASRYRGSGTEAFF
TRBD1,-,TRBV12-5,TRBJ1-6,TGTGCTAGTGGGGACAGGGCTGATAATTCACCCCTCCACTTT,CASGDRADNSPLHF
-,-,TRBV28,TRBJ2-7,TGTGCCAGCAGTCCCCTCGGGGGTAGCGCCTACGAGCAGTACTTC,CASSPLGGSAYEQYF
-,-,TRBV11-2,TRBJ1-2,TGTGCCAGCAGCGGAGGGGCAGATTTCATCTATGGCTACACCTTC,CASSGGADFIYGYTF
-,-,TRBV18,TRBJ2-2,TGTGCCAGCTCACCATTTTATGAGGGCGGGGAGCTGTTTTTT,CASSPFYEGGELFF
-,-,TRBV5-1,TRBJ1-3,TGCGCCAGCAGCCCCCGACAGGCCTCTGGAAACACCATATATTTT,CASSPRQASGNTIYF
-,-,TRBV19,TRBJ1-3,TGTGCCAGTAGTTCTTTGCCCAGCTCTGGAAACACCATATATTTT,CASSSLPSSGNTIYF
TRBD1,-,TRBV27,TRBJ2-7,TGTGCCAGCAGGCGCCGGGACAGCTCCTACGAGCAGTACTTC,CASRRRDSSYEQYF
TRBD2,-,TRBV25-1,TRBJ2-1,TGTGCCAGCAGTAGGCGGGAGGGCGCGAATGAGCAGTTCTTC,CASSRREGANEQFF
TRBD2,-,TRBV6-5,TRBJ2-1,TGTGCCAGCAGTTACGGGGCTAGCGGGAGCAATGAGCAGTTCTTC,CASSYGASGSNEQFF
TRBD2,-,TRBV5-4,TRBJ2-7,TGTGCCAGCAGATCTAGCGGGAGTGGCGAGCAGTACTTC,CASRSSGSGEQYF
-,-,TRBV12-3/TRBV12-4,TRBJ1-1,TGTGCCAGCACCTTGGGACTGCTTGAAGCTTTCTTT,CASTLGLLEAFF
TRBD2,once,TRBV28,TRBJ2-7,TGTGCCAGCAGTTTATTTAGCGGGGGCTCCTACGAGCAGTACTTC,CASSLFSGGSYEQYF
-,-,TRBV3-1/TRBV3-2,TRBJ1-1,TGTGCCAGCAGCCACAGGGCGGAAGCTTTCTTT,CASSHRAEAFF
TRBD1,-,TRBV3-1/TRBV3-2,TRBJ1-2,TGTGCCACCACCCGGACAGGGGGCGATGGCTACACCTTC,CATTRTGGDGYTF
-,-,TRBV4-2,TRBJ1-6,TGTGCCAGCAGCCACGGGGGTCTGGCCCCCTCACCCCTCCACTTT,CASSHGGLAPSPLHF
-,-,TRBV10-3,TRBJ1-1,TGTGCCATCAGTGAAAACAGGGCGGACACTGAAGCTTTCTTT,CAISENRADTEAFF
TRBD1,-,TRBV9,TRBJ1-1,TGTGCCAGCAGCGCTGGGACAGTGGAAGGCACTGAAGCTTTCTTT,CASSAGTVEGTEAFF
TRBD2,-,TRBV20-1,TRBJ2-2,TGCAGTGCTAGTCTAGCGGGAGTAGTCGGGGAGCTGTTTTTT,CSASLAGVVGELFF
-,-,TRBV5-1,TRBJ2-4,TGCGCCAGCAGCTTGGATTCTGGGGGGGCAACCAAAAACATTCAGTACTTC,CASSLDSGGATKNIQYF
TRBD1,-,TRBV20-1,TRBJ2-5,TGCAGTGCTAGTTCTGGGCAGGGGGCTATGGAGACCCAGTACTTC,CSASSGQGAMETQYF
-,-,TRBV7-3,TRBJ2-5,TGTGCCAGCAGCTCTCAGGGGATGGAGACCCAGTACTTC,CASSSQGMETQYF
TRBD1,-,TRBV19,TRBJ2-1,TGTGCCAGTGGGGGATTCGGACAGGGTCAAAATGAGCAGTTCTTC,CASGGFGQGQNEQFF
TRBD1,-,TRBV30,TRBJ2-7,TGTGCCTGGAAGGGGACAGGGGATTATGAGCAGTACTTC,CAWKGTGDYEQYF
TRBD1,-,TRBV27,TRBJ2-1,TGTGCCAGCAGTCCGGCCGGGACAGTTTACAATGAGCAGTTCTTC,CASSPAGTVYNEQFF
TRBD2,-,TRBV12-5,TRBJ2-7,TGTGCTAGTGTTAGGGGAGGGAACTACGAGCAGTACTTC,CASVRGGNYEQYF
-,once,TRBV6-2/TRBV6-3,TRBJ1-1,TGTGCCAGCAGTTACTGGGGGGTAAACACTGAAGCTTTCTTT,CASSYWGVNTEAFF
-,-,TRBV6-6,TRBJ1-3,TGTGCCAGCAGGCCCTACAGGGAGTCTGGAAACACCATATATTTT,CASRPYRESGNTIYF
-,-,TRBV28,TRBJ2-6,TGTGCCAGCAGTTACAGCGGCTCTGGGGCCAACGTCCTGACTTTC,CASSYSGSGANVLTF
-,-,TRBV19,TRBJ2-7,TGTGCCAGTAGTCTCTACGACACCTACGAGCAGTACTTC,CASSLYDTYEQYF
TRBD2,-,TRBV29-1,TRBJ2-1,TGCAGCGCTAGCGGAGTGGCCTACAATGAGCAGTTCTTC,CSASGVAYNEQFF
TRBD1,-,TRBV9,TRBJ1-3,TGTGCCAGCAGCCCCTCCGGGACAGATGGAAACACCATATATTTT,CASSPSGTDGNTIYF
TRBD1,-,TRBV30,TRBJ1-5,TGTGCCTGGAGTGCCGGGACAGTCAATCAGCCCCAGCATTTT,CAWSAGTVNQPQHF
TRBD1,-,TRBV11-2,TRBJ2-5,TGTGCCAGCAGGAAGGGACAGATCGAAGAGACCCAGTACTTC,CASRKGQIEETQYF
TRBD1,-,TRBV18,TRBJ1-5,TGTGCCAGCTCACGTCAGGGGGCGGGTCAGCCCCAGCATTTT,CASSRQGAGQPQHF
-,-,TRBV2,TRBJ1-1,TGTGCCAGCAGTGTAAGACAGCTATACACTGAAGCTTTCTTT,CASSVRQLYTEAFF
TRBD1,-,TRBV5-1,TRBJ2-2,TGCGCCAGCAGCGAGGGGACAGCTTACACCGGGGAGCTGTTTTTT,CASSEGTAYTGELFF
TRBD2,-,TRBV29-1,TRBJ2-5,TGCAGCGTCTCGACTAGCGGGGGAGAAGAGACCCAGTACTTC,CSVSTSGGEETQYF
-,-,TRBV7-9,TRBJ1-5,TGTGCCAGCAGCTTGGGGGCAGGCAATCAGCCCCAGCATTTT,CASSLGAGNQPQHF
-,once,TRBV5-8,TRBJ2-7,TGTGCCAGCAGCTTGGCAGGAGGCATTGGCGAGCAGTACTTC,CASSLAGGIGEQYF
-,-,TRBV4-1,TRBJ2-1,TGCGCCAGCAGCCGGGACAGCGGGTCAGCTTACAATGAGCAGTTCTTC,CASSRDSGSAYNEQFF
TRBD1,-,TRBV19,TRBJ1-4,TGTGCCAGTAGAACCCAAAGGACAGGGAACGAAAAACTGTTTTTT,CASRTQRTGNEKLFF
TRBD1,-,TRBV6-6,TRBJ2-1,TGTGCCAGCAGTTCGCCTAAGGGACAGGCCCACAATGAGCAGTTCTTC,CASSSPKGQAHNEQFF
TRBD1,-,TRBV7-9,TRBJ1-4,TGTGCCAGCAGCTTTCCGGGACAGGGAAATGAAAAACTGTTTTTT,CASSFPGQGNEKLFF
TRBD1,-,TRBV6-5,TRBJ2-3,TGTGCCAGCTTAAGACAGGGGGAAGATACGCAGTATTTT,CASLRQGEDTQYF
-,once,TRBV4-1,TRBJ1-5,TGCGCCAGCAGCCAAGTTGTTGGTCAGTTTACAATCAGCCAGCATTTT,CASSQVVGQFTISQHF
TRBD1,once,TRBV7-3,TRBJ1-2,TGTGCCAGCAGCTTACCAGGGGGTAATGGCTACACCTTC,CASSLPGGNGYTF
-,-,TRBV6-5,TRBJ1-1,TGTGCCAGCAGTTCAGGACTCATGAACACTGAAGCTTTCTTT,CASSSGLMNTEAFF